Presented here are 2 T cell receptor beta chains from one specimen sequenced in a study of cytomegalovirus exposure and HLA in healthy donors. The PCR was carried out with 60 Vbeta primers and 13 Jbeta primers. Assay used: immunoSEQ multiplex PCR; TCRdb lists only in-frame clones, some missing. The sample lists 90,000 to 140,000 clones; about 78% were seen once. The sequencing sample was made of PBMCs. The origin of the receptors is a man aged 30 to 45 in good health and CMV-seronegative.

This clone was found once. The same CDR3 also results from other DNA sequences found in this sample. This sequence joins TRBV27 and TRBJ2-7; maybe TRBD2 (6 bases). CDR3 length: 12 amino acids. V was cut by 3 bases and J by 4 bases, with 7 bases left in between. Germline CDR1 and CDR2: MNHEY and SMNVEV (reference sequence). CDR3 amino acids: CASSFGGYEQYF. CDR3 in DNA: TGTGCCAGCAGTTTTGGGGGGTACGAGCAGTACTTC.

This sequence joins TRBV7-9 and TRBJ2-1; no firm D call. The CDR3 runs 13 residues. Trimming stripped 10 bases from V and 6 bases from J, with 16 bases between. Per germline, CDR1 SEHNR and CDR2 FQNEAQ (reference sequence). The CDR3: CATPPPSSNEQFF. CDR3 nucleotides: TGTGCCACCCCGCCCCCATCCAGCAATGAGCAGTTCTTC. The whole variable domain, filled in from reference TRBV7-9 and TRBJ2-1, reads DTGVSQNPRHKITKRGQNVTFRCDPISEHNRLYWYRQTLGQGPEFLTYFQNEAQLEKSRLLSDRFSAERPKGSFSTLEIQRTEQGDSAMYLCATPPPSSNEQFFGPGTRLTVL.